Presented here are 21 T cell receptor beta chains from one specimen sequenced in a study of blood T cell repertoires in COVID-19. TCRdb keeps only in-frame clones here, not all; method: immunoSEQ multiplex PCR. The sample carries 300,000 to 350,000 clones, 91% recorded once. The sample was peripheral blood. The receptors were sampled from a woman aged 18-29 years who had recovered from COVID-19.

The CDR3: CATSGLTGSNQPQHF. In DNA form, the CDR3 reads TGTGCCACCAGTGGTCTAACAGGGAGCAATCAGCCCCAGCATTTT. The chain uses TRBV24-1 and TRBJ1-5; tentatively, D is TRBD1 (6 bases). Germline assignment: CDR1 KGHDR and CDR2 SFDVKD. Trimming took 5 bases from V and 1 from J, leaving 11 bases between them. CDR3 size: 15 residues.

The chain is built from TRBV4-3 and TRBJ1-6; D unresolved. With 1 base removed from V and 11 bases from J, the gap between germline ends came to 6 bases. The CDR3 is made up of 12 amino acids. CDR1 and CDR2 (germline): LGHNA, YSLEER. The CDR3 sequence is CASSQVGAPLHF. The CDR3 DNA reads as TGCGCCAGCAGCCAAGTGGGAGCACCCCTCCACTTT.

This clone was counted only a few times. The chain has TRBV18 and TRBJ1-1, with 10 bases fitting TRBD1. J lost 11 bases, V lost 4 bases, and 7 bases had no gene match. CDR1 KGHSH and CDR2 LQKENI come from the germline V gene. The CDR3 runs to 13 residues. CDR3 residues: CASSRGTGVEAFF. In DNA form, the CDR3 reads TGTGCCAGCTCACGCGGGACAGGGGTAGAGGCTTTCTTT.

This chain uses TRBV7-6 with TRBJ2-2; D might be TRBD1 (6 bases). V was clipped by 1 base and J by 5 bases, with 8 bases between them. This CDR3 has 14 residues. The germline V gene has CDR1 SGHVS and CDR2 FNYEAQ. CDR3: CASSLGGHTGELFF. Here the CDR3 DNA reads TGTGCCAGCAGCTTAGGGGGGCATACCGGGGAGCTGTTTTTT.

This chain connects TRBV29-1 to TRBJ2-2; 11 nucleotides line up with TRBD2. Trimming took 2 bases from V and 4 from J; bases not matched to a gene: 12. The CDR3 sequence is 18 residues long. Per the germline V gene, CDR1 is SQVTM and CDR2 is ANQGSEA. For the CDR3, the DNA is TGCAGCGTTGAAAAGGGCTTAGCGGGAGGGCCTAGCACCGGGGAGCTGTTTTTT. It yields the protein CSVEKGLAGGPSTGELFF.

The chain couples TRBV7-9 to TRBJ1-4; 7 bases agree with TRBD1. V lost 5 bases and J lost 8; bases outside the gene matches: 14. This CDR3 has 16 residues. Germline V CDR1 and CDR2: SEHNR, FQNEAQ (reference sequence). CDR3 coding DNA: TGTGCCAGCAGCCCCATCCCGGGACAGACCTTAGAAAAACTGTTTTTT. Protein sequence: CASSPIPGQTLEKLFF.

The rearrangement uses TRBV30 and TRBJ1-1, with no clear D. CDR1 and CDR2 from the germline V gene are GTSNPN and SVGIG (reference sequence). The germline V and J ends were trimmed by 8 bases and 5 bases, with 12 bases remaining between them. This CDR3 comprises 11 residues. CDR3 amino acids: CAGGRGTEAFF. The CDR3 DNA follows: TGTGCCGGAGGGCGGGGAACTGAAGCTTTCTTT.

The chain joins TRBV5-4 to TRBJ2-3; 7 bases map to TRBD1. J was trimmed by 0 bases and V by 9 bases; bases with no gene match: 7. Germline V CDR1 and CDR2: SGHNT, YYREEE (reference sequence). The CDR3 length is 14 residues. The CDR3 here is CATMDRPSTDTQYF. The CDR3 DNA follows: TGTGCCACCATGGACAGGCCCAGCACAGATACGCAGTATTTT.

CDR3 nucleotide sequence: TGTGCCAGCTCACCCACGGACAGGGACCAAGAGACCCAGTACTTC. It translates to CASSPTDRDQETQYF. The V call is TRBV18, the J call TRBJ2-5; 8 bases are shared with TRBD1. CDR1 KGHSH and CDR2 LQKENI come from the germline V gene. The CDR3 length is 15 residues. V was clipped by 3 bases and J by 0 bases; unmatched bases: 3.

This sequence joins TRBV27 and TRBJ2-7; the match to TRBD1 covers 9 bases. This CDR3 is built from 15 residues. With 6 bases clipped from V and 1 base from J, the junction kept 7 bases outside the gene matches. The germline gives CDR1 MNHEY, CDR2 SMNVEV (reference sequence). The CDR3 DNA sequence: TGTGCCAGCAGATCCGGGACAGGGAGTTCCTACGAGCAGTACGTC. Translation: CASRSGTGSSYEQYV.

This clone was observed a few times. At one of its ends the junction is not consistent with the germline gene, which may arise from a read error. The rearrangement links TRBV6-2 or TRBV6-3 to TRBJ2-4; the match to TRBD2 covers 12 bases. CDR3 length equals 15 residues. Germline CDR1 and CDR2: MNHEY and SVGEGT. This CDR3 reads CASSETGLAGKHSVW. For the CDR3, the DNA is TGTGCCAGCAGTGAGACAGGACTAGCGGGGAAACATTCAGTCTGG.

V usage is TRBV9 and J usage is TRBJ2-3; no clear D gene. Germline V gene sequence: CDR1 SGDLS, CDR2 YYNGEE. V was cut by 0 bases and J by 8 bases, with 13 bases left in between. This CDR3 has 14 amino acids. The CDR3 coding sequence is TGTGCCAGCAGCGTAGGTCCTAGTTTTGCTACGCAGTATTTT. Its protein is CASSVGPSFATQYF.

This chain uses TRBV18 with TRBJ2-3; tentative D call: TRBD1 (6 bases). Germline-derived CDR1 and CDR2 are KGHSH and LQKENI. Trimming pared 3 bases from V and 1 base from J, leaving 14 bases between. The CDR3 loop spans 16 amino acids. DNA of the CDR3: TGTGCCAGCTCACCTACAGGGACGGGCGGCACAGATACGCAGTATTTT. Residues: CASSPTGTGGTDTQYF.

The rearrangement joins TRBV5-1 to TRBJ2-3; 11 positions agree with TRBD2. The V segment lost 4 bases and the J segment 6 bases; nucleotides outside the gene matches: 4. The CDR3 is made up of 14 amino acids. Germline V CDR1 and CDR2: SGHRS, YFSETQ. The CDR3 DNA follows: TGCGCCAGCAGCCGTAGCGGGGGGGTCGATACGCAGTATTTT. Translating gives CASSRSGGVDTQYF.

The chain carries TRBV6-6 and TRBJ2-3; maybe TRBD1 (5 bases). Germline assignment: CDR1 MNHNY and CDR2 SVGAGI (reference sequence). The CDR3 totals 15 residues. Between the trimmed V and J ends, which lost 2 bases and 1 base, there was a span of 10 bases. As DNA, the CDR3 is TGTGCCAGCAGTTACGGTCAGACAGGCACAGATACGCAGTATTTT. This codes for CASSYGQTGTDTQYF.

The chain carries TRBV6-1 and TRBJ2-3; maybe TRBD1 (6 bases). V lost 5 bases to trimming and J lost 2 bases, with 14 bases between them. The CDR3 extends over 15 amino acids. From germline, CDR1 is MNHNS and CDR2 SASEGT. CDR3 DNA sequence: TGTGCCAGCAGTTCGAAGGACAGAATCACAGATACGCAGTATTTT. Its translation is CASSSKDRITDTQYF.

This chain joins TRBV6-5 and TRBJ1-1; TRBD1 aligns across 7 bases. After removal of 5 bases from V and 1 base from J, the junction contained 4 bases not matched to a gene. The CDR3 contains 14 residues. Germline V lookup: CDR1 MNHEY, CDR2 SVGAGI. In nucleotides, the CDR3 is TGTGCCAGCAGTAGACAGGGCGGGAACACTGAAGCTTTCTTT. Translated: CASSRQGGNTEAFF.

The rearrangement uses TRBV29-1 and TRBJ2-3; 7 bases match TRBD1. V lost 6 bases and J lost 0; bases outside the gene matches: 6. CDR3 length: 14 amino acids. Germline V CDR1 and CDR2: SQVTM, ANQGSEA. Here the CDR3 DNA reads TGCAGCGTAGGACAGGTTCCTAGCACAGATACGCAGTATTTT. As protein: CSVGQVPSTDTQYF.

This clone occurred once. The chain combines TRBV21-1 with TRBJ2-7; the table's D call TRBD1 went unverified against the DNA. TRBV21-1 counts as a pseudogene. The CDR3 is made up of 14 amino acids. CDR3: CASSLLDRTYEQYV. CDR3 sequence (DNA): TGTGCCAGCAGCCTACTCGACAGAACCTACGAGCAGTACGTC.

V usage is TRBV27 and J usage is TRBJ1-2; 9 bases match TRBD1. The junction had 5 bases not matched to a gene; V was cut back by 5 bases and J by 7 bases. The CDR3 is 13 amino acids. Germline CDR1 MNHEY, CDR2 SMNVEV (reference sequence). CDR3 bases: TGTGCCAGCAGTCCCTGGACAGGGGTTGGCTACACCTTC. Its protein product is CASSPWTGVGYTF.

The chain couples TRBV30 to TRBJ2-1; maybe TRBD2 (7 bases). The germline CDR1 and CDR2 sequences are GTSNPN and SVGIG (reference sequence). V lost 3 bases, J lost 3 bases, and 21 bases lay in between. This CDR3 comprises 17 residues. The CDR3, as DNA: TGTGCCTGGAGACTCAGCGGGACACAAGGTATCTACAATGAGCAGTTCTTC. Amino acids: CAWRLSGTQGIYNEQFF.